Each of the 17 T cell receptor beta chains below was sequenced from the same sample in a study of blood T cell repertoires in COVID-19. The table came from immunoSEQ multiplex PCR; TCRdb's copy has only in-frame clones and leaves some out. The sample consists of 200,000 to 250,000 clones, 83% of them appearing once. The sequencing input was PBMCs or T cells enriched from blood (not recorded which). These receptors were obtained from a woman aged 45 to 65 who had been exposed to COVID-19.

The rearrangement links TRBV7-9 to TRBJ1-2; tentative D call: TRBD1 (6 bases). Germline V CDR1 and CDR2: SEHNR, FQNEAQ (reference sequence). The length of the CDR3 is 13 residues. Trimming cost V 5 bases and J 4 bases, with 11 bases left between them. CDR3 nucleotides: TGTGCCAGCAGCCCTAGGGACATCTATGGCTACACCTTC. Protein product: CASSPRDIYGYTF.

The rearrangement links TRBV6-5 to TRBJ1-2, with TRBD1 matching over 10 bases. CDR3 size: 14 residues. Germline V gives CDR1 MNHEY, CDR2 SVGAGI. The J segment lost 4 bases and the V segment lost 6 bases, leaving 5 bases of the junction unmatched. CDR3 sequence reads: CASRGQGRGYGYTF. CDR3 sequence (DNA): TGTGCCAGCAGGGGACAGGGGCGCGGCTATGGCTACACCTTC.

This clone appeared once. Written as DNA, the CDR3 is TGTGCCAGCAACATCAGGGCTTATGGCTACACCTTC. It encodes CASNIRAYGYTF. The rearrangement uses TRBV5-6 and TRBJ1-2; tentative D call: TRBD1 (5 bases). This CDR3 has 12 residues. The V gene's germline CDR1 is SGHDT and CDR2 YYEEEE. V lost 6 bases, J lost 5 bases, and 11 bases lay in between.

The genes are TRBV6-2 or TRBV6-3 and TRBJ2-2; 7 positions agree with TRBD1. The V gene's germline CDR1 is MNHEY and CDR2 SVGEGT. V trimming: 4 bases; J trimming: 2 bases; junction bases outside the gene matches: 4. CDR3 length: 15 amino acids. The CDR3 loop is CASSSTGLNTGELFF. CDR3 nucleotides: TGTGCCAGCAGTTCGACAGGGCTAAACACCGGGGAGCTGTTTTTT.

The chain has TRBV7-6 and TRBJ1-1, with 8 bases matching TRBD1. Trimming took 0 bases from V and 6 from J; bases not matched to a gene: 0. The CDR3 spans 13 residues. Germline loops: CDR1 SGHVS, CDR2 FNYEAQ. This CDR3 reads CASSLAQGAEAFF. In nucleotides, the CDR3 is TGTGCCAGCAGCTTAGCACAGGGGGCTGAAGCTTTCTTT.

CDR3 sequence (DNA): TGTGCCAGTACTAGATCCCAGGGGAATCAGCCCCAGCATTTT. Translation: CASTRSQGNQPQHF. The chain combines TRBV19 with TRBJ1-5, with D possibly matching TRBD1 (6 bases). The CDR3 is made up of 14 amino acids. The germline CDR1 and CDR2 sequences are LNHDA and SQIVND (reference sequence). V lost 7 bases and J 4 bases, leaving 14 bases between the germline ends.

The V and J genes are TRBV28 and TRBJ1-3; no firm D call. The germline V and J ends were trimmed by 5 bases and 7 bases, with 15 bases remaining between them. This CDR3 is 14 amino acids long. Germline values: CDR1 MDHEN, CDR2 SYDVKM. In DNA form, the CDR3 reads TGTGCCAGCAGTCCGCCAGGACCGGGGAACACCATATATTTT. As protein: CASSPPGPGNTIYF.

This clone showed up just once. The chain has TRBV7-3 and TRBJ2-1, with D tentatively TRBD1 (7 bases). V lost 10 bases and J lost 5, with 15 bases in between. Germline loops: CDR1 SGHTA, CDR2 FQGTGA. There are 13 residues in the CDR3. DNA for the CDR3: TGTGCCACCTCAGGGGGGCCGGACAATGAGCAGTTCTTC. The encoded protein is CATSGGPDNEQFF.

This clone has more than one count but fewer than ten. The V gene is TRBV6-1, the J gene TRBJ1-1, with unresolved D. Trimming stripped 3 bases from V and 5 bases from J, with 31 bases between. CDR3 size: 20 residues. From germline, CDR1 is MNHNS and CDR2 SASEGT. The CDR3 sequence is CASSDPFPAGGPPGGTEAFF. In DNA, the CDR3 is TGTGCCAGCAGTGATCCCTTCCCGGCGGGAGGTCCGCCGGGTGGGACTGAAGCTTTCTTT.

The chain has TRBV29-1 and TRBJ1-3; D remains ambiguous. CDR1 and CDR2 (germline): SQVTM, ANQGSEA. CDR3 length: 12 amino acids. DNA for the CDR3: TGCAGTTGCGTTGGGCACGGAAACACCATATATTTT. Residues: CSCVGHGNTIYF.

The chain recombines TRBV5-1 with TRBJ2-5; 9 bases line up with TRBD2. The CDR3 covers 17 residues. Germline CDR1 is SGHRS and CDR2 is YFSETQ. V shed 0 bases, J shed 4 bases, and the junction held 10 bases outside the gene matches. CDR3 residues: CASSLGLGGGAGETQYF. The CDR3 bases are TGCGCCAGCAGCTTGGGGCTCGGCGGGGGGGCCGGAGAGACCCAGTACTTC.

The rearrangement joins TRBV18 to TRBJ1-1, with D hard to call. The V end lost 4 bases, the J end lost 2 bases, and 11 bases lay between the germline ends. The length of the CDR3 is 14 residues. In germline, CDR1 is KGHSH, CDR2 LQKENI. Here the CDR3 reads CASSLAGPNTEAFF. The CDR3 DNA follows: TGTGCCAGCTCACTGGCAGGCCCCAACACTGAAGCTTTCTTT.

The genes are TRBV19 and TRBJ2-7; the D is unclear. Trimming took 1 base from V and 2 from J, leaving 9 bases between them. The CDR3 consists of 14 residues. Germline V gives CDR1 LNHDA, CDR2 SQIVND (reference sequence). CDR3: CASSIVAEPYEQYF. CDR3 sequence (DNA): TGTGCCAGTAGTATAGTGGCGGAGCCCTACGAGCAGTACTTC.

CDR3 DNA sequence: TGCGCCAGCAGCCAAGGAACTCCCGGGGCCAACGTCCTGACTTTC. The encoded protein is CASSQGTPGANVLTF. The chain links TRBV4-3 to TRBJ2-6; D ambiguous. The CDR3 extends over 15 amino acids. Germline V gene sequence: CDR1 LGHNA, CDR2 YSLEER. Trimming stripped 1 base from V and 4 bases from J, with 8 bases between.

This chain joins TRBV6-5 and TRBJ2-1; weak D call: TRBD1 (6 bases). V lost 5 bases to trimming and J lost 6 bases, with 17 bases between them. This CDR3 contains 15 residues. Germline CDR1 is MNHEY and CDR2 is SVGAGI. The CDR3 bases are TGTGCCAGCAGTCTCCGGGACACTATATTCAATGAGCAGTTCTTC. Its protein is CASSLRDTIFNEQFF.

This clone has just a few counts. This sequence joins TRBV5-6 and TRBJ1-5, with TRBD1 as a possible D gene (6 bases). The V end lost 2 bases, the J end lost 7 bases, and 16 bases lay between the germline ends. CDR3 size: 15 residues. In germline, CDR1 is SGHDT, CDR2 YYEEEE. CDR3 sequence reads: CASSFGAGDRQPQHF. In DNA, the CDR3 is TGTGCCAGCAGCTTTGGGGCAGGGGATAGACAGCCCCAGCATTTT.

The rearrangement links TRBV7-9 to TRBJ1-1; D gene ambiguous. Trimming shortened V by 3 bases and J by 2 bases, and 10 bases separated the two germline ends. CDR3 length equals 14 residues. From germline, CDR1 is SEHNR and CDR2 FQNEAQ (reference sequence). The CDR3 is CASSLSGFNTEAFF. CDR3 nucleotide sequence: TGTGCCAGCAGCTTGTCAGGATTTAACACTGAAGCTTTCTTT.